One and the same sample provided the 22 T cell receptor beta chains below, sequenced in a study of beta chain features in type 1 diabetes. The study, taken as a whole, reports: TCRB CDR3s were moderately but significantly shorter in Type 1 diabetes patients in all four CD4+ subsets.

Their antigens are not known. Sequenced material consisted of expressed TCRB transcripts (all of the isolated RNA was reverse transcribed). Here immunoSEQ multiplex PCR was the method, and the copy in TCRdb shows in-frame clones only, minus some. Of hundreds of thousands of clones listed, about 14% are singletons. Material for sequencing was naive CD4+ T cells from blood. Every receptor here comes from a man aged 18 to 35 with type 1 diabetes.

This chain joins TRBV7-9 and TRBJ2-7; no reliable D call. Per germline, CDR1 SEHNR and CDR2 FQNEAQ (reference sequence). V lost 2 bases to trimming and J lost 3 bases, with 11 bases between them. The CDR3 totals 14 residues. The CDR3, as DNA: TGTGCCAGCAGCTTAAAAGGACGAGACTACGAGCAGTACTTC. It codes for CASSLKGRDYEQYF. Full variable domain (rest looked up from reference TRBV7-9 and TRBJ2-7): DTGVSQNPRHKITKRGQNVTFRCDPISEHNRLYWYRQTLGQGPEFLTYFQNEAQLEKSRLLSDRFSAERPKGSFSTLEIQRTEQGDSAMYLCASSLKGRDYEQYFGPGTRLTVT.

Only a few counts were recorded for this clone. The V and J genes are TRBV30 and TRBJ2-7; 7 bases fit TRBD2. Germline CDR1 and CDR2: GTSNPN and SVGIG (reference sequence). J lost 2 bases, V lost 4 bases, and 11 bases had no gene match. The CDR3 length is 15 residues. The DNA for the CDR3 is TGTGCCTGGAAAGTTGGCGGGAGTATCGCCTACGAGCAGTACTTC. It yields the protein CAWKVGGSIAYEQYF. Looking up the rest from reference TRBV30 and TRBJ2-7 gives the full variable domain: SQTIHQWPATLVQPVGSPLSLECTVEGTSNPNLYWYRQAAGRGLQLLFYSVGIGQISSEVPQNLSASRPQDRQFILSSKKLLLSDSGFYLCAWKVGGSIAYEQYFGPGTRLTVT.

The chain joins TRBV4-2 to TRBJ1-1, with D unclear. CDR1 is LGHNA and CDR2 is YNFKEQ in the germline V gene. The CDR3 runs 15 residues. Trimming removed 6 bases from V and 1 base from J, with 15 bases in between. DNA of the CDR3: TGTGCCAGCAGGCCGTCTTTCCCGGGGAACACTGAAGCTTTCTTT. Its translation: CASRPSFPGNTEAFF.

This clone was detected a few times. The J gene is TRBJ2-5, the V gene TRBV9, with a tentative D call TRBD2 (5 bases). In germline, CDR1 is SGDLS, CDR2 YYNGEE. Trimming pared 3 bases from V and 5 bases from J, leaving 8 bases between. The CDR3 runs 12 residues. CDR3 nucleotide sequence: TGTGCCAGCAGCGCCCCGGGGGAGACCCAGTACTTC. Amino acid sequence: CASSAPGETQYF. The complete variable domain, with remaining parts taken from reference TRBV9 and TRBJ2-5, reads DSGVTQTPKHLITATGQRVTLRCSPRSGDLSVYWYQQSLDQGLQFLIQYYNGEERAKGNILERFSAQQFPDLHSELNLSSLELGDSALYFCASSAPGETQYFGPGTRLLVL.

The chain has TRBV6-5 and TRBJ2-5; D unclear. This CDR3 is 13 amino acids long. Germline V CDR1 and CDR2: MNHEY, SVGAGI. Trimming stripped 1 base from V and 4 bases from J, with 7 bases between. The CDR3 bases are TGTGCCAGCAGTTACTATGCCGGAGAGACCCAGTACTTC. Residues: CASSYYAGETQYF.

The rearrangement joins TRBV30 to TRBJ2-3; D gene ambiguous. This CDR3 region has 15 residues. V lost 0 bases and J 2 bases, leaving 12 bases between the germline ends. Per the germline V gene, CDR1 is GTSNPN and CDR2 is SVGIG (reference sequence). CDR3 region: CAWSVTGPFTDTQYF. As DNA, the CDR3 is TGTGCCTGGAGTGTGACTGGACCGTTCACAGATACGCAGTATTTT. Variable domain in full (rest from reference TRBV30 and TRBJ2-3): SQTIHQWPATLVQPVGSPLSLECTVEGTSNPNLYWYRQAAGRGLQLLFYSVGIGQISSEVPQNLSASRPQDRQFILSSKKLLLSDSGFYLCAWSVTGPFTDTQYFGPGTRLTVL.

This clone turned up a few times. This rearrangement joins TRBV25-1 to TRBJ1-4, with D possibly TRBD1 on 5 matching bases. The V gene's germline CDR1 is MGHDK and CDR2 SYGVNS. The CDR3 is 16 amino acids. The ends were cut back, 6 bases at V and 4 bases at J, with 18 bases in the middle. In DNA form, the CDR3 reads TGTGCCAGCAGCCCTGTGGAGGGGCTAGGTAATGAAAAACTGTTTTTT. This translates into CASSPVEGLGNEKLFF.

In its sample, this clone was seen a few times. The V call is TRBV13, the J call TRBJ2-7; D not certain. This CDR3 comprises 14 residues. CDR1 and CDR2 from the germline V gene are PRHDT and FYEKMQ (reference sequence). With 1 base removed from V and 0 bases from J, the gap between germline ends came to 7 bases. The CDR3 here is CASSLATHSYEQYF. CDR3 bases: TGTGCCAGCAGCTTAGCCACTCACTCCTACGAGCAGTACTTC. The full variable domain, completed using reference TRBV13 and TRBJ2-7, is AAGVIQSPRHLIKEKRETATLKCYPIPRHDTVYWYQQGPGQDPQFLISFYEKMQSDKGSIPDRFSAQQFSDYHSELNMSSLELGDSALYFCASSLATHSYEQYFGPGTRLTVT.

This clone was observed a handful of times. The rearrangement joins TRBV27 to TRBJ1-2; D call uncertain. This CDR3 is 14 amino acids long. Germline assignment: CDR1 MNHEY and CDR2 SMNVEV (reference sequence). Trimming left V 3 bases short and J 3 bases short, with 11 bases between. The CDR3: CASSFQGPYYGYTF. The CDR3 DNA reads TGTGCCAGCAGTTTCCAAGGGCCTTACTATGGCTACACCTTC.

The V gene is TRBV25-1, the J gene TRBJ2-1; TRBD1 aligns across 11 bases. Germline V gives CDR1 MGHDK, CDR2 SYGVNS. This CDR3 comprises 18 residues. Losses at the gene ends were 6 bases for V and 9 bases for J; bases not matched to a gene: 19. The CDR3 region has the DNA TGTGCCAGCAGGGGGCCCGGGACAGGGGGAATCCCCCAGGGTGAGCAGTTCTTC. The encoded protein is CASRGPGTGGIPQGEQFF.

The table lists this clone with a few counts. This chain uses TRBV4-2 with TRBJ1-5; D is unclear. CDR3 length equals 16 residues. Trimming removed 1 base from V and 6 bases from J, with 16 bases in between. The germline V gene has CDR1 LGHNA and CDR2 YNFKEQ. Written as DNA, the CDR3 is TGTGCCAGCAGCCAAGTTTCGACGGGGTTGGGTCAGCCCCAGCATTTT. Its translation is CASSQVSTGLGQPQHF.

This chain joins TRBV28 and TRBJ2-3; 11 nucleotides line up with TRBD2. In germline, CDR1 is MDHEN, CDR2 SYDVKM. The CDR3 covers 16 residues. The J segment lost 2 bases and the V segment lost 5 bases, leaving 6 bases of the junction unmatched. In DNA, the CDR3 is TGTGCCAGCAGTCCTCATAGCGGGGGGGCCACAGATACGCAGTATTTT. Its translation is CASSPHSGGATDTQYF. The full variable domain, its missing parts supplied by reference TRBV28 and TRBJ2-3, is DVKVTQSSRYLVKRTGEKVFLECVQDMDHENMFWYRQDPGLGLRLIYFSYDVKMKEKGDIPEGYSVSREKKERFSLILESASTNQTSMYLCASSPHSGGATDTQYFGPGTRLTVL.

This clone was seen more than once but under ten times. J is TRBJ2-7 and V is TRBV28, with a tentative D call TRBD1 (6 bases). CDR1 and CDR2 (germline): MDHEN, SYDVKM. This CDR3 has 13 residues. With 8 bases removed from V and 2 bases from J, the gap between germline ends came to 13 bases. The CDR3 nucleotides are TGTGCCAGCCACCGAGGGGGTGCCTACGAGCAGTACTTC. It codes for CASHRGGAYEQYF.

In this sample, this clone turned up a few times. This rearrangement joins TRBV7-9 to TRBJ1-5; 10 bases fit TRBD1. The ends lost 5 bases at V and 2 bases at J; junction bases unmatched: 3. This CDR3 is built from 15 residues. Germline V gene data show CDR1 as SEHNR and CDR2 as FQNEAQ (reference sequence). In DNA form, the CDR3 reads TGTGCCAGCAGCACTGGGACAGGGGGCAATCAGCCCCAGCATTTT. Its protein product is CASSTGTGGNQPQHF.

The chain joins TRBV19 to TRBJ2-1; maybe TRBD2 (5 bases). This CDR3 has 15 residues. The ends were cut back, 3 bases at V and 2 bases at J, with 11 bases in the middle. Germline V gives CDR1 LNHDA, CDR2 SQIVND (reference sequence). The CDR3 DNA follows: TGTGCCAGTAGTATCGAAGCGGCTCCCTACAATGAGCAGTTCTTC. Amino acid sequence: CASSIEAAPYNEQFF.

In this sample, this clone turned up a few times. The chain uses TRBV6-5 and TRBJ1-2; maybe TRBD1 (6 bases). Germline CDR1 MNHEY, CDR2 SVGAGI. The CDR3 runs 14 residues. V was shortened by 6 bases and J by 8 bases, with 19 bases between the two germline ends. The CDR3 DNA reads TGTGCCAGCAGACCGGCCCGGGGGCTGGGAGGCTACACCTTC. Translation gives CASRPARGLGGYTF.

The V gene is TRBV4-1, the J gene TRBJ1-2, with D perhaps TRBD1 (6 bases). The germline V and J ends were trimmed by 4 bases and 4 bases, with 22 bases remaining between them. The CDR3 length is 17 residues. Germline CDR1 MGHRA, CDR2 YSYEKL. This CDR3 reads CASSRTLTLGAGYGYTF. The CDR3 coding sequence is TGCGCCAGCAGCCGGACTCTCACCCTGGGGGCTGGCTATGGCTACACCTTC.

This chain's CDR3 is CASSGGETVKSYEQYF. For the CDR3, the DNA is TGTGCCAGCAGCGGAGGGGAAACGGTCAAATCCTACGAGCAGTACTTC. The chain has TRBV9 and TRBJ2-7; D is perhaps TRBD1 or TRBD2 (5 bases each). With 3 bases removed from V and 1 base from J, the gap between germline ends came to 17 bases. This CDR3 spans 16 amino acids. The germline V gene encodes CDR1 SGDLS and CDR2 YYNGEE.

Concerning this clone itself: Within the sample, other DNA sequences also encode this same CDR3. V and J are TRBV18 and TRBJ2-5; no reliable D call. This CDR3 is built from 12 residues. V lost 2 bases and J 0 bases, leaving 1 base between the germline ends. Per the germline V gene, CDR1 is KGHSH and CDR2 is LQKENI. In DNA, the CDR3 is TGTGCCAGCTCACCAAACCAAGAGACCCAGTACTTC. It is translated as CASSPNQETQYF.

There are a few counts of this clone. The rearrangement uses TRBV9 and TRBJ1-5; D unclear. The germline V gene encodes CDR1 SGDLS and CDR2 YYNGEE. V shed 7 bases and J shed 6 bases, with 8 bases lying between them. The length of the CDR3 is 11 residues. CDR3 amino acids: CASGEGQPQHF. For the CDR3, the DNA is TGTGCCAGCGGGGAAGGTCAGCCCCAGCATTTT.

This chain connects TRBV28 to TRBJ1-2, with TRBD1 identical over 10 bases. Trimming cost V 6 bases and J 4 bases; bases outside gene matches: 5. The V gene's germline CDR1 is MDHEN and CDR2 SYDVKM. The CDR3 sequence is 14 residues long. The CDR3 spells CASRQGQGSYGYTF. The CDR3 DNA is TGTGCCAGCAGGCAGGGACAGGGGTCCTATGGCTACACCTTC.

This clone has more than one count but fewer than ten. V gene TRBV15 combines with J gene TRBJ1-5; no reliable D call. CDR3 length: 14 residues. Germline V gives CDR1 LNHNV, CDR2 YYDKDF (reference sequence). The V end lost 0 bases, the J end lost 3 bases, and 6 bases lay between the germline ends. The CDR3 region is CATSREGFNQPQHF. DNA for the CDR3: TGTGCCACCAGCAGAGAAGGATTCAATCAGCCCCAGCATTTT.